The clone carrying this T cell receptor (beta chain) was seen many times. Its antigen is as yet unknown. These data are taken from a study of identical twins. Trimming shortened V by 7 bases and J by 2 bases, and 12 bases separated the two germline ends. Germline V gives CDR1 SQVTM, CDR2 ANQGSEA. The CDR3 spans 12 residues. TCRdb reprocessed the 5' RACE reads via MiXCR and lists one record per CDR3 protein. Among around 480,000 distinct CDR3 sequences listed, 14% were seen once. Findings and caveats of the study: For out-of-frame beta sequences, excess twin sharing was weaker. Twin-shared out-of-frame alpha sequences showed excess low generation probability.

These data were likewise used in another study, on yellow fever vaccine responses in identical twins.

The chain combines TRBV29-1 with TRBJ2-7, with a possible D match to TRBD1 (5 bases). This sequence originates from a woman between 18 and 29 years old in good health. Sequencing was performed on CD4+ T cells sorted from blood. In DNA form, the CDR3 reads TGCAGCGCTACAGGAAGCACCTACGAGCAGTACTTC. The encoded protein is CSATGSTYEQYF.